This T cell receptor beta chain stems from a study of shared clonotypes between healthy human individuals. The data were produced by immunoSEQ multiplex PCR, yet TCRdb's version contains in-frame clones alone and is incomplete. The sample carries about a million clones, 65% to 75% recorded once. Germline V gene sequence: CDR1 SNHLY, CDR2 FYNNEI. V dropped 8 bases and J dropped 4 bases, with 8 bases sitting between them. The CDR3 spans 12 residues. Sequencing used memory CD4+ T cells sorted from blood. Subset reported: CD45RA-negative fraction. The TCR comes from a man aged 18 to 35 in good health. This chain connects TRBV2 to TRBJ1-4; no clear D gene. CDR3 sequence: CASAQINEKLFF. The CDR3 coding sequence is TGTGCCAGCGCCCAGATTAATGAAAAACTGTTTTTT.